This TCR beta chain was recovered during a study of blood T cell repertoires in COVID-19. Overall study context: Whether acute or convalescent, the COVID-19 samples came from the United States, Italy and Spain.

Authors' data handling: Reference gene primer amplification yielded estimated nucleated cell counts. Generated by immunoSEQ multiplex PCR, the TCRdb table keeps only in-frame clones and is missing some. V and J calls plus clone size are reproduced from that table; the DNA served to infer D and trimming. The table has 200,000 to 250,000 clones, 82% seen once. Germline values: CDR1 SGHTA, CDR2 FQGNSA. The CDR3 is 15 residues long. Trimming removed 5 bases from V and 4 bases from J; junction bases left unmatched: 7. This clone was seen ten or more times. The specimen sequenced was peripheral blood. The chain has TRBV7-2 and TRBJ1-4, with TRBD1 matching 7 bases. The receptor comes from a woman of 80 years or more with acute or convalescent COVID-19. As DNA, the CDR3 is TGTGCCAGCAGCCCTACAGGGGCGGGTAATGAAAAACTGTTTTTT. Amino acids: CASSPTGAGNEKLFF.